The 32 T cell receptor beta chains presented below share a single source sample, sequenced in a study of cytomegalovirus exposure and HLA in healthy donors. 60 Vbeta and 13 Jbeta primers were used in PCR. Assay used: immunoSEQ multiplex PCR; TCRdb lists only in-frame clones, some missing. This repertoire shows some 130,000 clones, 70% to 85% found once; its top ten account for over 1.2%. The sample consisted of PBMCs. Every receptor here comes from a female donor in good health and CMV-seronegative.

The genes are TRBV28 and TRBJ2-6; D may be TRBD2 (5 bases). V was clipped by 2 bases and J by 0 bases, with 11 bases between them. This CDR3 spans 17 amino acids. CDR1 MDHEN and CDR2 SYDVKM come from the germline V gene. The CDR3 sequence is CASSLGQTNSGANVLTF. The CDR3 DNA is TGTGCCAGCAGTTTAGGTCAGACTAACTCTGGGGCCAACGTCCTGACTTTC.

The chain employs TRBV6-1 and TRBJ2-5, with a weak D call TRBD1 (5 bases). CDR3 size: 14 residues. CDR1 is MNHNS and CDR2 is SASEGT in the germline V gene. V was clipped by 4 bases and J by 7 bases, with 16 bases between them. The CDR3 region has the DNA TGTGCCAGCAGTGTCCGACAGTCCTCGGGGACCCAGTACTTC. Its translation is CASSVRQSSGTQYF.

This sequence joins TRBV5-1 and TRBJ2-7; a weak D match, TRBD1 (6 bases). CDR1 SGHRS and CDR2 YFSETQ come from the germline V gene. V was clipped by 0 bases and J by 2 bases, with 12 bases between them. This CDR3 region has 15 residues. CDR3 coding DNA: TGCGCCAGCAGCTTGGGGGCAGGGGCGGCCTACGAGCAGTACTTC. Its translation: CASSLGAGAAYEQYF.

The genes are TRBV27 and TRBJ1-5; D not resolved. Germline values: CDR1 MNHEY, CDR2 SMNVEV (reference sequence). This CDR3 comprises 15 residues. V lost 3 bases to trimming and J lost 2 bases, with 11 bases between them. The CDR3 here is CASSFVAGRNQPQHF. The CDR3 region has the DNA TGTGCCAGCAGTTTTGTGGCTGGGCGCAATCAGCCCCAGCATTTT.

The V and J genes are TRBV4-2 and TRBJ2-7; TRBD1 might be the D (6 bases). Trimming took off 4 bases at V and 2 bases at J, with 18 bases between the two ends. The CDR3 length is 16 residues. Germline V lookup: CDR1 LGHNA, CDR2 YNFKEQ. CDR3 sequence reads: CASSRGGGQRTYEQYF. The DNA for the CDR3 is TGTGCCAGCAGCCGGGGCGGAGGACAGAGGACCTACGAGCAGTACTTC.

The V call is TRBV28, the J call TRBJ1-1; no definite D call. The CDR3 spans 15 residues. V was pared by 4 bases and J by 0 bases, with 12 bases between. Per germline, CDR1 MDHEN and CDR2 SYDVKM. CDR3 sequence (DNA): TGTGCCAGCAGTTCCCCTCAGATAATGAACACTGAAGCTTTCTTT. Translation: CASSSPQIMNTEAFF.

This chain connects TRBV11-2 to TRBJ2-2, with a possible D match to TRBD2 (6 bases). Germline V CDR1 and CDR2: SGHAT, FQNNGV. The CDR3 loop spans 14 amino acids. Trimming took off 2 bases at V and 5 bases at J, with 9 bases between the two ends. CDR3 protein: CASSLMGGTGELFF. Written as DNA, the CDR3 is TGTGCCAGCAGCTTAATGGGGGGTACCGGGGAGCTGTTTTTT.

The V call is TRBV28, the J call TRBJ2-7, with D possibly being TRBD1 (6 bases). The V gene's germline CDR1 is MDHEN and CDR2 SYDVKM. V gave up 6 bases and J gave up 0 bases, with 15 bases separating them. The CDR3 length is 15 residues. The CDR3: CASRTRDTYSYEQYF. CDR3 nucleotides: TGTGCCAGCAGGACCCGGGACACCTACTCCTACGAGCAGTACTTC.

The chain employs TRBV5-1 and TRBJ2-3, with D possibly being TRBD2 (6 bases). Looked up from germline, CDR1 is SGHRS and CDR2 is YFSETQ. This CDR3 is 14 amino acids long. Trimming left V 3 bases short and J 7 bases short, with 15 bases between. The CDR3 nucleotides are TGCGCCAGCAGCTGGAGGGACGGATCATATACGCAGTATTTT. Protein product: CASSWRDGSYTQYF. The full variable domain, rest sourced from reference TRBV5-1 and TRBJ2-3, is KAGVTQTPRYLIKTRGQQVTLSCSPISGHRSVSWYQQTPGQGLQFLFEYFSETQRNKGNFPGRFSGRQFSNSRSEMNVSTLELGDSALYLCASSWRDGSYTQYFGPGTRLTVL.

The chain combines TRBV5-4 with TRBJ2-6, with D possibly TRBD2 on 5 matching bases. Germline V gene data show CDR1 as SGHNT and CDR2 as YYREEE (reference sequence). V was trimmed by 6 bases and J by 3 bases, leaving 10 bases between them. The CDR3 contains 14 residues. The CDR3 nucleotides read TGTGCCAGCAAGGAGGCGCGTGGGGCCAACGTCCTGACTTTC. Its translation is CASKEARGANVLTF.

This clone was found a few times. V gene TRBV30 combines with J gene TRBJ2-7, with 10 nucleotides matching TRBD1. Germline CDR1 GTSNPN, CDR2 SVGIG (reference sequence). Unmatched junction bases numbered 5, after V lost 1 base and J lost 2 bases. The CDR3 is 15 residues long. In DNA form, the CDR3 reads TGTGCCTGGAGTGCCGGGACAGGGGACCCCTACGAGCAGTACTTC. It codes for CAWSAGTGDPYEQYF.

This chain uses TRBV9 with TRBJ2-3; 11 nucleotides align to TRBD1. Germline V gives CDR1 SGDLS, CDR2 YYNGEE. The CDR3 extends over 14 amino acids. Trimming took 7 bases from V and 5 from J; bases not matched to a gene: 6. The CDR3 is CASHLGTGGDTQYF. In DNA form, the CDR3 reads TGTGCCAGCCATTTGGGGACAGGGGGAGATACGCAGTATTTT.

V and J are TRBV28 and TRBJ2-1, with D hard to call. CDR1 and CDR2 from the germline V gene are MDHEN and SYDVKM. This CDR3 contains 13 residues. V lost 3 bases and J 6 bases, leaving 9 bases between the germline ends. CDR3 loop: CASSFLIPNEQFF. DNA of the CDR3: TGTGCCAGCAGTTTCCTAATCCCCAATGAGCAGTTCTTC.

J is TRBJ2-1 and V is TRBV11-2, with a possible D match to TRBD1 (6 bases). CDR1 is SGHAT and CDR2 is FQNNGV in the germline V gene. Trimming left V 1 base short and J 9 bases short, with 7 bases between. The CDR3 length is 12 residues. CDR3 amino acids: CASSLVRGEQFF. The CDR3 nucleotides read TGTGCCAGCAGCTTAGTCAGGGGTGAGCAGTTCTTC.

Notes on this clone: One end of the junction does not line up with germline, which may come from a read error. Distinct nucleotide sequences in the sample also encode this CDR3. The chain couples TRBV19 to TRBJ2-7, with D perhaps TRBD1 (5 bases). This CDR3 has 13 amino acids. Germline assignment: CDR1 LNHDA and CDR2 SQIVND (reference sequence). The CDR3 region is CASSLDSSYEQYF. The DNA for the CDR3 is TGTGCCAGTAGTTTAGACAGCTCCTACGAGCAGTACTTC.

This chain links TRBV4-3 with TRBJ2-2, with 7 bases identical to TRBD1. There are 15 residues in the CDR3. The V gene's germline CDR1 is LGHNA and CDR2 YSLEER. V trimming: 1 base; J trimming: 6 bases; junction bases outside the gene matches: 5. CDR3 DNA: TGCGCCAGCAGCCAAGCAGGGGGAAAAGCCGGGGAGCTGTTTTTT. Translating gives CASSQAGGKAGELFF.

The chain links TRBV30 to TRBJ2-1, with TRBD1 identical over 7 bases. V lost 2 bases, J lost 10 bases, and 8 bases stayed unmatched. This CDR3 region has 13 residues. Looked up from germline, CDR1 is GTSNPN and CDR2 is SVGIG (reference sequence). The CDR3 DNA follows: TGTGCCTGGAGTATACTAACAGGGGACGAGCAGTTCTTC. It codes for CAWSILTGDEQFF. Drawing the rest from reference TRBV30 and TRBJ2-1, the complete variable domain is SQTIHQWPATLVQPVGSPLSLECTVEGTSNPNLYWYRQAAGRGLQLLFYSVGIGQISSEVPQNLSASRPQDRQFILSSKKLLLSDSGFYLCAWSILTGDEQFFGPGTRLTVL.

This chain uses TRBV7-2 with TRBJ2-3, with a weak D call TRBD2 (5 bases). CDR1 and CDR2 (germline): SGHTA, FQGNSA. The CDR3 totals 19 residues. V was shortened by 1 base and J by 0 bases, with 20 bases between the two germline ends. The CDR3 reads CASSLVGEPRGPSTDTQYF. The CDR3 DNA sequence: TGTGCCAGCAGCTTAGTTGGGGAGCCCCGGGGTCCTAGCACAGATACGCAGTATTTT. The full variable domain, with the rest looked up from reference TRBV7-2 and TRBJ2-3, is GAGVSQSPSNKVTEKGKDVELRCDPISGHTALYWYRQSLGQGLEFLIYFQGNSAPDKSGLPSDRFSAERTGGSVSTLTIQRTQQEDSAVYLCASSLVGEPRGPSTDTQYFGPGTRLTVL.

The chain couples TRBV19 to TRBJ2-1, with D maybe TRBD2 (7 bases). Looked up from germline, CDR1 is LNHDA and CDR2 is SQIVND (reference sequence). V dropped 1 base and J dropped 6 bases, with 10 bases sitting between them. CDR3 length: 14 residues. The CDR3 loop is CASSIVGGANEQFF. The CDR3 DNA is TGTGCCAGTAGTATAGTGGGGGGGGCCAATGAGCAGTTCTTC.

The V gene is TRBV9, the J gene TRBJ2-5; D might be TRBD1 (6 bases). Germline V gives CDR1 SGDLS, CDR2 YYNGEE. V lost 4 bases and J lost 2, with 9 bases in between. The CDR3 is made up of 13 amino acids. CDR3 region: CASSKGGQETQYF. The DNA of the CDR3 is TGTGCCAGCAGCAAAGGGGGTCAAGAGACCCAGTACTTC.

The chain employs TRBV11-3 and TRBJ2-3; weak D call: TRBD1 (5 bases). V lost 5 bases, J lost 6 bases, and 12 bases lay in between. The CDR3 is 13 residues long. The V gene's germline CDR1 is SGHNT and CDR2 YENEEA. The CDR3 spells CASSAPGNDTQYF. Here the CDR3 DNA reads TGTGCCAGCAGCGCCCCAGGGAACGATACGCAGTATTTT.

This clone was seen only once. This chain links TRBV5-6 with TRBJ2-7; D is perhaps TRBD2 (5 bases). Germline V gene data show CDR1 as SGHDT and CDR2 as YYEEEE. The CDR3 runs to 15 residues. Trimming shortened V by 4 bases and J by 0 bases, and 14 bases separated the two germline ends. This chain's CDR3 is CASSPGLRSSYEQYF. Here the CDR3 DNA reads TGTGCCAGCAGCCCGGGGTTGAGGAGCTCCTACGAGCAGTACTTC. The complete variable domain, with remaining parts taken from reference TRBV5-6 and TRBJ2-7, reads DAGVTQSPTHLIKTRGQQVTLRCSPKSGHDTVSWYQQALGQGPQFIFQYYEEEERQRGNFPDRFSGHQFPNYSSELNVNALLLGDSALYLCASSPGLRSSYEQYFGPGTRLTVT.

J is TRBJ2-7 and V is TRBV5-6; 9 bases line up with TRBD1. V gave up 4 bases and J gave up 5 bases; unmatched junction bases: 10. Germline lookup yields CDR1 SGHDT and CDR2 YYEEEE. This CDR3 is built from 15 residues. CDR3 region: CASSLPDRGYNEQYF. CDR3 nucleotides: TGTGCCAGCAGCCTCCCGGACAGGGGCTACAACGAGCAGTACTTC.

The chain links TRBV7-9 to TRBJ2-1; D may be TRBD2 (6 bases). The length of the CDR3 is 15 residues. Germline loops: CDR1 SEHNR, CDR2 FQNEAQ (reference sequence). The V end lost 1 base, the J end lost 8 bases, and 15 bases lay between the germline ends. The chain's CDR3 is CASSLGRGLFDEQFF. The CDR3 nucleotides read TGTGCCAGCAGCTTAGGCCGGGGACTGTTTGATGAGCAGTTCTTC. Together with reference TRBV7-9 and TRBJ2-1, the CDR3 gives the full variable domain: DTGVSQNPRHKITKRGQNVTFRCDPISEHNRLYWYRQTLGQGPEFLTYFQNEAQLEKSRLLSDRFSAERPKGSFSTLEIQRTEQGDSAMYLCASSLGRGLFDEQFFGPGTRLTVL.

CDR3 region: CASSQEWRQAGTEAFF. For the CDR3, the DNA is TGTGCCAGCAGCCAAGAATGGCGGCAGGCGGGCACTGAAGCTTTCTTT. The chain combines TRBV4-2 with TRBJ1-1; no definite D call. Germline lookup yields CDR1 LGHNA and CDR2 YNFKEQ. The V and J ends lost 0 bases and 4 bases respectively, with 15 bases between them. This CDR3 has 16 residues.

The V gene is TRBV4-2, the J gene TRBJ1-1; 8 nucleotides match TRBD1. The V gene's germline CDR1 is LGHNA and CDR2 YNFKEQ. The J segment lost 5 bases and the V segment lost 0 bases, leaving 5 bases of the junction unmatched. The CDR3 runs 15 residues. CDR3 bases: TGTGCCAGCAGCCAAGAATACAGGGGGGTTACTGAAGCTTTCTTT. Its translation is CASSQEYRGVTEAFF.

The chain joins TRBV2 to TRBJ2-3, with a weak D call TRBD1 (5 bases). The CDR3 extends over 12 amino acids. The ends were cut back, 7 bases at V and 5 bases at J, with 10 bases in the middle. Germline CDR1 SNHLY, CDR2 FYNNEI. CDR3 bases: TGTGCCAGCACCGTGGGGCGAGATACGCAGTATTTT. As protein: CASTVGRDTQYF. The full variable domain, with the rest looked up from reference TRBV2 and TRBJ2-3, is EPEVTQTPSHQVTQMGQEVILRCVPISNHLYFYWYRQILGQKVEFLVSFYNNEISEKSEIFDDQFSVERPDGSNFTLKIRSTKLEDSAMYFCASTVGRDTQYFGPGTRLTVL.

J is TRBJ1-4 and V is TRBV10-3, with 7 bases that match TRBD1. Germline values: CDR1 ENHRY, CDR2 SYGVKD. The CDR3 consists of 16 residues. V lost 0 bases, J lost 7 bases, and 8 bases stayed unmatched. CDR3 sequence: CAISESLGGRGEKLFF. For the CDR3, the DNA is TGTGCCATCAGTGAGTCCTTAGGGGGCCGGGGTGAAAAACTGTTTTTT.

The V call is TRBV29-1, the J call TRBJ2-1; possible D gene TRBD2, 5 bases. The CDR3 is made up of 15 amino acids. Trimming stripped 1 base from V and 4 bases from J, with 14 bases between. Germline values: CDR1 SQVTM, CDR2 ANQGSEA. This chain's CDR3 is CSVEGAPAVYNEQFF. The CDR3, as DNA: TGCAGCGTTGAAGGTGCGCCAGCGGTGTACAATGAGCAGTTCTTC.

The J gene is TRBJ2-5, the V gene TRBV27, with 10 positions matching TRBD1. The CDR3 length is 15 residues. The J segment lost 11 bases and the V segment lost 5 bases, leaving 14 bases of the junction unmatched. CDR1 is MNHEY, CDR2 SMNVEV, per germline (reference sequence). DNA for the CDR3: TGTGCCAGCAGTAGCCGACAGGGGGCGGATGGAGAGCAGTACTTC. This encodes CASSSRQGADGEQYF.

This chain links TRBV5-4 with TRBJ2-5; TRBD2 matches 10 bases. CDR3 length: 14 residues. Germline CDR1 SGHNT, CDR2 YYREEE (reference sequence). The V segment lost 0 bases and the J segment 4 bases; nucleotides outside the gene matches: 0. CDR3 in DNA: TGTGCCAGCAGCTTGGAGCGGGAGGGAGAGACCCAGTACTTC. As protein: CASSLEREGETQYF. The full variable domain, completed using reference TRBV5-4 and TRBJ2-5, is ETGVTQSPTHLIKTRGQQVTLRCSSQSGHNTVSWYQQALGQGPQFIFQYYREEENGRGNFPPRFSGLQFPNYSSELNVNALELDDSALYLCASSLEREGETQYFGPGTRLLVL.

This sequence joins TRBV18 and TRBJ1-2; 7 bases line up with TRBD1. CDR3 length: 17 residues. V dropped 0 bases and J dropped 4; count of bases not matched to a gene: 11. Per germline, CDR1 KGHSH and CDR2 LQKENI. The DNA of the CDR3 is TGTGCCAGCTCACCACCGTCCTCATCAGGGGGTTTCTATGGCTACACCTTC. It codes for CASSPPSSSGGFYGYTF.